Listed below are T cell receptor beta chains from one sample, sequenced in a study of shared clonotypes between healthy human individuals. Assay: immunoSEQ multiplex PCR; the TCRdb copy retains only in-frame clones and omits some. The sample lists some 580,000 clones; roughly 98% were seen once. The sample consisted of naive CD8+ T cells sorted from blood. The receptors stem from a man aged 25-45 years in good health. CDR3s include the opening cysteine and the closing phenylalanine or tryptophan. Fields, in order: J gene, D gene, V gene, CDR3 protein, CDR3 DNA. D genes are given only for firm matches.

TRBJ2-7,.,TRBV6-1,CASSDSAAAYEQYF,TGTGCCAGCAGTGACTCCGCGGCCGCCTACGAGCAGTACTTC
TRBJ2-1,TRBD1,TRBV7-9,CASSAKQGSSYNEQFF,TGTGCCAGCAGCGCAAAACAGGGGAGCTCCTACAATGAGCAGTTCTTC
TRBJ2-1,TRBD2,TRBV7-7,CASSLASGSHNEQFF,TGTGCCAGCAGCTTAGCGAGCGGGAGCCACAATGAGCAGTTCTTC
TRBJ1-5,.,TRBV4-1,CASSQAGNSNQPQHF,TGCGCCAGCAGCCAAGCGGGGAATAGCAATCAGCCCCAGCATTTT
TRBJ1-1,.,TRBV6-6,CASSYGGGLNTEAFF,TGTGCCAGCAGTTACGGGGGTGGATTGAACACTGAAGCTTTCTTT
TRBJ2-7,.,TRBV7-6,CASSLGRRTLTYEQYF,TGTGCCAGCAGCTTAGGGAGAAGGACGCTTACCTACGAGCAGTACTTC
TRBJ2-3,.,TRBV13,CASSSYFTDTQYF,TGTGCCAGCAGCTCCTATTTCACAGATACGCAGTATTTT
TRBJ2-7,TRBD2,TRBV10-3,CAISGTSGSYEQYF,TGTGCCATCAGTGGGACTAGCGGGAGTTACGAGCAGTACTTC
TRBJ1-1,.,TRBV2,CASRGRITEAFF,TGTGCCAGCAGGGGGCGAATCACTGAAGCTTTCTTT
TRBJ1-2,.,TRBV10-3,CAIRHLAQDYYGYTF,TGTGCCATCAGACATCTCGCACAGGATTACTATGGCTACACCTTC
TRBJ1-1,.,TRBV5-4,CASSRWDGDTEAFF,TGTGCCAGCAGCCGATGGGATGGGGACACTGAAGCTTTCTTT
TRBJ1-5,.,TRBV13,CASSYGRGQPQHF,TGTGCCAGCAGCTACGGGCGAGGCCAGCCCCAGCATTTT
TRBJ2-5,.,TRBV29-1,CSGYGAEETQYF,TGCAGCGGCTACGGGGCCGAAGAGACCCAGTACTTC
TRBJ2-2,.,TRBV29-1,CSVLAVGELFF,TGCAGCGTTTTAGCGGTCGGGGAGCTGTTTTTT
TRBJ1-5,.,TRBV27,CASSPRARANQPQHF,TGTGCCAGCAGTCCGCGGGCCAGGGCCAATCAGCCCCAGCATTTT
TRBJ2-2,.,TRBV27,CASLDRRNTGELFF,TGTGCCAGCCTCGACAGGAGGAACACCGGGGAGCTGTTTTTT